A single sample gave rise to the 25 T cell receptor beta chains below, sequenced in a study of regulatory T cells in long-lasting Graves disease. The sample's time point: persistent/refractory GD, antithyroid drugs over 5 years with positive TRAb. Scientists built the TCR library using RNA that was extracted from PBMCs. With iRepertoire HTBI primers and Arm-PCR of CDR3 regions, TCR beta libraries were built. From the multiplex PCR reads, TCRdb called clonotypes with MiXCR, one entry per CDR3 protein. The data hold approximately 360,000 distinct CDR3 sequences, with roughly 25% observed a single time. Sequenced here: peripheral blood mononuclear cells (PBMCs), sampled when the disease was refractory, from a patient treated with antithyroid drugs. The receptors come from a woman between 35 and 50 years old with Graves disease.

The gene calls are TRBV6-6 and TRBJ2-7, with TRBD1 identical over 8 bases. J was trimmed by 2 bases and V by 0 bases; bases with no gene match: 3. CDR1 MNHNY and CDR2 SVGAGI come from the germline V gene (reference sequence). The CDR3 has 15 residues. CDR3: CASSYSRQGTYEQYF. CDR3 in DNA: TGTGCCAGCAGTTACTCGAGACAGGGGACCTACGAGCAGTACTTC.

This clonotype was found many times. The chain employs TRBV29-1 and TRBJ2-4, with D hard to call. The germline V gene encodes CDR1 SQVTM and CDR2 ANQGSEA. The CDR3 length is 14 residues. V gave up 7 bases and J gave up 0 bases, with 13 bases separating them. The CDR3 loop reads CSALTGVAKNIQYF. The CDR3 DNA sequence: TGCAGCGCCCTCACCGGAGTAGCCAAAAACATTCAGTACTTC.

This clonotype was counted many times. The J gene is TRBJ1-1, the V gene TRBV11-2, with D uncertain. Germline V CDR1 and CDR2: SGHAT, FQNNGV. The V end lost 0 bases, the J end lost 2 bases, and 7 bases lay between the germline ends. The CDR3 runs 14 residues. CDR3 protein: CASSLDYANTEAFF. In DNA form, the CDR3 reads TGTGCCAGCAGCTTAGACTACGCCAACACTGAAGCTTTCTTT. The full variable domain, its missing parts supplied by reference TRBV11-2 and TRBJ1-1, is EAGVAQSPRYKIIEKRQSVAFWCNPISGHATLYWYQQILGQGPKLLIQFQNNGVVDDSQLPKDRFSAERLKGVDSTLKIQPAKLEDSAVYLCASSLDYANTEAFFGQGTRLTVV.

The sample holds many counts of this clonotype. This chain uses TRBV6-9 with TRBJ2-7; a possible D gene is TRBD1 (5 bases). CDR3 length: 13 residues. Looked up from germline, CDR1 is MNHGY and CDR2 is SVAAGI. The V and J ends lost 6 bases and 3 bases respectively, with 12 bases between them. The CDR3 DNA sequence: TGTGCCAGCAGCTACGAAGGGGACTACGAGCAGTACTTC. It encodes CASSYEGDYEQYF.

The chain uses TRBV13 and TRBJ2-7; possible D gene TRBD2, 5 bases. Germline loops: CDR1 PRHDT, CDR2 FYEKMQ (reference sequence). The germline V and J ends were trimmed by 2 bases and 0 bases, with 11 bases remaining between them. CDR3 length: 15 residues. CDR3 region: CASSLFAGPSYEQYF. The CDR3 coding sequence is TGTGCCAGCAGCTTATTCGCGGGTCCCTCCTACGAGCAGTACTTC. The full variable domain, rest sourced from reference TRBV13 and TRBJ2-7, is AAGVIQSPRHLIKEKRETATLKCYPIPRHDTVYWYQQGPGQDPQFLISFYEKMQSDKGSIPDRFSAQQFSDYHSELNMSSLELGDSALYFCASSLFAGPSYEQYFGPGTRLTVT.

This clonotype came up many times. This chain joins TRBV27 and TRBJ2-5; D gene unclear. Trimming removed 4 bases from V and 2 bases from J, with 8 bases in between. There are 13 residues in the CDR3. Germline V gene data show CDR1 as MNHEY and CDR2 as SMNVEV (reference sequence). This chain's CDR3 is CASSWSRQETQYF. The CDR3 DNA reads TGTGCCAGCAGTTGGTCCAGACAAGAGACCCAGTACTTC.

This chain connects TRBV20-1 to TRBJ1-5, with D unclear. The CDR3 covers 15 residues. V was trimmed by 4 bases and J by 3 bases, leaving 16 bases between them. In germline, CDR1 is DFQATT, CDR2 SNEGSKA (reference sequence). CDR3 sequence reads: CSATRLAIPNQPQHF. CDR3 nucleotides: TGCAGTGCTACCCGTTTAGCCATCCCCAATCAGCCCCAGCATTTT.

V and J are TRBV7-9 and TRBJ2-5, with D perhaps matching TRBD1 or TRBD2 (5 bases each). The CDR3 extends over 12 amino acids. V was trimmed by 7 bases and J by 5 bases, leaving 11 bases between them. Germline V CDR1 and CDR2: SEHNR, FQNEAQ (reference sequence). CDR3 nucleotide sequence: TGTGCCAGCACGGGGCTAAGGGAGACCCAGTACTTC. It encodes CASTGLRETQYF.

This rearrangement joins TRBV7-9 to TRBJ2-5; D unresolved. V was trimmed by 5 bases and J by 1 base, leaving 14 bases between them. From germline, CDR1 is SEHNR and CDR2 FQNEAQ (reference sequence). CDR3 length equals 15 residues. As DNA, the CDR3 is TGTGCCAGCAGCCCCCCGACCACCACCCAAGAGACCCAGTACTTC. Its protein product is CASSPPTTTQETQYF.

This clonotype was picked up a small number of times. The V gene is TRBV7-9, the J gene TRBJ2-7, with D possibly TRBD1 on 5 matching bases. The V gene's germline CDR1 is SEHNR and CDR2 FQNEAQ (reference sequence). Trimming pared 0 bases from V and 5 bases from J, leaving 11 bases between. The CDR3 covers 14 residues. The CDR3 is CASSLAARAHEQYF. CDR3 coding DNA: TGTGCCAGCAGCTTAGCGGCCAGGGCACACGAGCAGTACTTC.

The rearrangement joins TRBV3-1 to TRBJ2-7; D not certain. Germline V gene data show CDR1 as LGHDT and CDR2 as YNNKEL (reference sequence). The V end lost 4 bases, the J end lost 2 bases, and 15 bases lay between the germline ends. The CDR3 runs to 15 residues. The CDR3 nucleotides read TGTGCCAGCAGCCCCGACGCAGCAGGCCCCTACGAGCAGTACTTC. Encoded protein: CASSPDAAGPYEQYF.

This clonotype was counted a few times. The V and J genes are TRBV27 and TRBJ2-1; possible D gene TRBD2, 6 bases. Germline V gene lookup returns CDR1 MNHEY and CDR2 SMNVEV (reference sequence). V shed 3 bases and J shed 8 bases, with 14 bases lying between them. The CDR3 runs 14 residues. Here the CDR3 DNA reads TGTGCCAGCAGTTTTAATGCGGGAAGGGATGAGCAGTTCTTC. Translated: CASSFNAGRDEQFF.

This chain uses TRBV29-1 with TRBJ2-1; D call uncertain. Germline values: CDR1 SQVTM, CDR2 ANQGSEA. V was clipped by 5 bases and J by 10 bases, with 9 bases between them. CDR3 size: 10 residues. CDR3 DNA sequence: TGCAGCGTTTGGGTACGGGAGCAGTTCTTC. Its translation: CSVWVREQFF.

This clonotype showed up many times. The chain carries TRBV28 and TRBJ2-7; D might be TRBD2 (7 bases). Between the trimmed V and J ends, which lost 8 bases and 4 bases, there was a span of 15 bases. The CDR3 has 13 amino acids. Per germline, CDR1 MDHEN and CDR2 SYDVKM. CDR3 bases: TGTGCCAGCTCGGGGGGCAAGAATTACGAGCAGTACTTC. Encoded protein: CASSGGKNYEQYF.

This clonotype was counted many times. This chain uses TRBV7-8 with TRBJ2-7, with D possibly TRBD1 on 6 matching bases. V shed 2 bases and J shed 3 bases, with 11 bases lying between them. From germline, CDR1 is SGHVS and CDR2 FQNEAQ. The CDR3 sequence is 14 residues long. CDR3 sequence: CASSLNSGVYEQYF. CDR3 DNA sequence: TGTGCCAGCAGCTTAAATTCAGGGGTCTACGAGCAGTACTTC.

Regarding this clonotype: A much larger clone is a single base away; this may be a read error. The chain joins TRBV27 to TRBJ2-5; D gene unclear. V dropped 2 bases and J dropped 7 bases, with 11 bases sitting between them. The CDR3 has 13 residues. Germline V gene data show CDR1 as MNHEY and CDR2 as SMNVEV (reference sequence). The CDR3 sequence is CASSLPGWGTQYF. The CDR3, as DNA: TGTGCCAGCAGTTTACCGGGTTGGGGGACCCAGTACTTC.

This clonotype was seen only a few times. The CDR3 sequence is CATTGLANTEAFF. CDR3 bases: TGTGCCACAACAGGGTTGGCGAACACTGAAGCTTTCTTT. The gene calls are TRBV25-1 and TRBJ1-1, with D perhaps matching TRBD1 (6 bases). In germline, CDR1 is MGHDK, CDR2 SYGVNS. V was shortened by 10 bases and J by 1 base, with 13 bases between the two germline ends. CDR3 length: 13 amino acids.

This chain uses TRBV29-1 with TRBJ1-4; D remains ambiguous. The V gene's germline CDR1 is SQVTM and CDR2 ANQGSEA. Trimming took off 4 bases at V and 5 bases at J, with 8 bases between the two ends. The CDR3 covers 12 residues. The CDR3 reads CSVAGLNEKLFF. The CDR3 DNA reads as TGCAGCGTTGCGGGTTTGAATGAAAAACTGTTTTTT. The full variable domain, in which reference TRBV29-1 and TRBJ1-4 provide the parts outside the CDR3, is SAVISQKPSRDICQRGTSLTIQCQVDSQVTMMFWYRQQPGQSLTLIATANQGSEATYESGFVIDKFPISRPNLTFSTLTVSNMSPEDSSIYLCSVAGLNEKLFFGSGTQLSVL.

This clonotype was detected only a few times. The V call is TRBV6-1, the J call TRBJ2-2, with TRBD1 identical over 10 bases. The ends lost 10 bases at V and 5 bases at J; junction bases unmatched: 10. The length of the CDR3 is 15 residues. In germline, CDR1 is MNHNS, CDR2 SASEGT. CDR3 DNA sequence: TGTGCCACGTATCGACAGGGGGCGCGAACCGGGGAGCTGTTTTTT. It is translated as CATYRQGARTGELFF.

Only one count was recorded for this clonotype. The chain uses TRBV12-3 or TRBV12-4 and TRBJ2-1, with D perhaps matching TRBD2 (5 bases). Trimming pared 0 bases from V and 10 bases from J, leaving 7 bases between. The CDR3 contains 12 residues. CDR3: CASSLARGEQFF. For the CDR3, the DNA is TGTGCCAGCAGTTTAGCCCGAGGGGAGCAGTTCTTC.

As regards this clonotype: This clone may be a read error of a much larger clone one base away. The V gene is TRBV25-1, the J gene TRBJ1-1; D is undetermined. The CDR3 contains 16 residues. CDR1 and CDR2 (germline): MGHDK, SYGVNS. CDR3 nucleotides: TGTGCCAGCAGTGCATTCGGGAGGCAACCGAACACTGAAGCTCTCTTT. Amino acid sequence: CASSAFGRQPNTEALF.

This clonotype appeared many times. CDR3 loop: CASSLGATRQETQYF. CDR3 DNA sequence: TGTGCCAGCAGCTTAGGGGCTACTAGGCAAGAGACCCAGTACTTC. This chain joins TRBV11-1 and TRBJ2-5; a weak D match, TRBD2 (5 bases). Germline V gene lookup returns CDR1 SGHAT and CDR2 FQDESV (reference sequence). V lost 1 base to trimming and J lost 2 bases, with 11 bases between them. CDR3 size: 15 residues.

This clonotype was observed many times. The genes are TRBV28 and TRBJ2-4; perhaps TRBD1 as D (5 bases). CDR3 length equals 12 residues. Germline V gives CDR1 MDHEN, CDR2 SYDVKM. Trimming pared 5 bases from V and 9 bases from J, leaving 11 bases between. The CDR3 loop is CASSPYRFIQYF. The CDR3 DNA reads TGTGCCAGCAGTCCATACAGGTTCATTCAGTACTTC.

This clonotype was seen at least ten times. The rearrangement joins TRBV15 to TRBJ2-5; D may match TRBD1 or TRBD2 (5 bases each). Trimming shortened V by 3 bases and J by 0 bases, and 8 bases separated the two germline ends. The CDR3 contains 14 residues. Germline CDR1 and CDR2: LNHNV and YYDKDF (reference sequence). CDR3: CATSRGEYQETQYF. Here the CDR3 DNA reads TGTGCCACCAGCAGGGGGGAGTACCAAGAGACCCAGTACTTC.

This clonotype was recorded at least ten times. DNA for the CDR3: TGTGCCAGCGTTAAAGACGGGTCGAGGGGCACTGAAGCTTTCTTT. Encoded protein: CASVKDGSRGTEAFF. This sequence joins TRBV25-1 and TRBJ1-1; possible D gene TRBD1, 5 bases. The length of the CDR3 is 15 residues. Germline values: CDR1 MGHDK, CDR2 SYGVNS. Trimming removed 8 bases from V and 4 bases from J, with 20 bases in between.